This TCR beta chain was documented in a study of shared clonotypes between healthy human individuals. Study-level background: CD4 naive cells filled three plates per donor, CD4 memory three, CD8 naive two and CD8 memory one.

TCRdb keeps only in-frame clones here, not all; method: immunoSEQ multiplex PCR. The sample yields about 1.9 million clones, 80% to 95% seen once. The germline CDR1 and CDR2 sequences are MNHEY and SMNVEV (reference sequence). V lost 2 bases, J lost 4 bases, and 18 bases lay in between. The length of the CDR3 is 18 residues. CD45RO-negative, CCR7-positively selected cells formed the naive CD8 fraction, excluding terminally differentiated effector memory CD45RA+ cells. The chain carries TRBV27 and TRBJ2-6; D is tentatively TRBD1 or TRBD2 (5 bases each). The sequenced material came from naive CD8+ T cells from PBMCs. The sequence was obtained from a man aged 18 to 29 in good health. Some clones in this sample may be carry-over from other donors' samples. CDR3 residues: CASSLTSRGERGANVLTF. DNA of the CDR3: TGTGCCAGCAGTTTAACGTCGAGGGGTGAAAGGGGGGCCAACGTCCTGACTTTC.